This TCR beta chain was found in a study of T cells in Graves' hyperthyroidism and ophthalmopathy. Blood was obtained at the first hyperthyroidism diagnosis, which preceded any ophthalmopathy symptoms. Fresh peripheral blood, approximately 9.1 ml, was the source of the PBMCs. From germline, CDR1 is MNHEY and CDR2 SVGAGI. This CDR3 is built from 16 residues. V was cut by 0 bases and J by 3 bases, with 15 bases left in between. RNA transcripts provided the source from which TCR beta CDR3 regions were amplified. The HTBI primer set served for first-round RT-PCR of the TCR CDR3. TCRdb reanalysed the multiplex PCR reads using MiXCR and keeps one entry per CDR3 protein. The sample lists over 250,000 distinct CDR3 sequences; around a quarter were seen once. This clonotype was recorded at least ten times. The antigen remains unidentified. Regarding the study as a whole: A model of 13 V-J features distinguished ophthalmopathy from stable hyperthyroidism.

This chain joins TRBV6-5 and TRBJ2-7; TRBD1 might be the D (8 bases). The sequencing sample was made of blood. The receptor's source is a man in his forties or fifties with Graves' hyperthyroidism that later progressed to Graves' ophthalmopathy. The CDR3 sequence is CASSYSGRGQVYEQYF. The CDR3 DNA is TGTGCCAGCAGTTACTCGGGGAGGGGACAGGTCTACGAGCAGTACTTC.